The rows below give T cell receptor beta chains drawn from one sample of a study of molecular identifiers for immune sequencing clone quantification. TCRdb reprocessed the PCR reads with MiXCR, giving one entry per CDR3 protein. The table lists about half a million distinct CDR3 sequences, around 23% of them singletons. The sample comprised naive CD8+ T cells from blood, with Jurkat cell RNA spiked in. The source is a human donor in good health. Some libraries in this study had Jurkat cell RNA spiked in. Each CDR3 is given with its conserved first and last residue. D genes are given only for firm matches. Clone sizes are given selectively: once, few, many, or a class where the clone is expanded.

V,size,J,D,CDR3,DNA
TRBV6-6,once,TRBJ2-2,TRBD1,CASRVQGFTGELFF,TGTGCCAGCAGGGTACAGGGGTTCACCGGGGAGCTGTTTTTT
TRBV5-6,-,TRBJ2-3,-,CASSSGQSDTQYF,TGTGCCAGCAGCTCTGGACAATCAGATACGCAGTATTTT
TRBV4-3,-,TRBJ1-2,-,CASSQDWGPNYGYTF,TGCGCCAGCAGCCAAGATTGGGGACCCAACTATGGCTACACCTTC
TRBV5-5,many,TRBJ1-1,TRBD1,CASSSIQGATEAFF,TGTGCCAGCAGCTCGATCCAGGGGGCGACTGAAGCTTTCTTT
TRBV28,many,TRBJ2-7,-,CASNHSPSYEQYF,TGTGCCAGCAACCACAGCCCTTCCTACGAGCAGTACTTC
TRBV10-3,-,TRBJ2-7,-,CAISESIRRTDSSYEQYF,TGTGCCATCAGTGAGTCGATTAGGAGGACCGATAGCTCCTACGAGCAGTACTTC
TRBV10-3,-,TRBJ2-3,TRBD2,CAISMGREGTDTQYF,TGTGCCATCAGTATGGGGCGGGAGGGGACAGATACGCAGTATTTT
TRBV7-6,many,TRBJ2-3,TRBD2,CASSREPRAGGTDTQYF,TGTGCCAGCAGCCGAGAGCCTAGGGCGGGAGGCACAGATACGCAGTATTTT
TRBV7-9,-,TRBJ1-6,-,CAASSYNSPLHF,TGTGCCGCGTCCTCCTATAATTCACCCCTCCACTTT
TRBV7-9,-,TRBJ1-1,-,CASSIVGAPGETFF,TGTGCCAGCAGCATCGTGGGGGCGCCGGGGGAAACTTTCTTT
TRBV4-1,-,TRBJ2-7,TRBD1,CASSLTRDSPYEQYF,TGCGCCAGCAGCCTAACGAGGGACAGTCCCTACGAGCAGTACTTC
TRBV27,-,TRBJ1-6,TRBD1,CASSLWTGNSPLHF,TGTGCCAGCAGTTTATGGACAGGGAATTCACCCCTCCACTTT
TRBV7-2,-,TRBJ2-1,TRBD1,CASSHQPKDRANEQFF,TGTGCCAGCAGCCACCAACCGAAGGACAGGGCCAATGAGCAGTTCTTC
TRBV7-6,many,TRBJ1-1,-,CASSLGAVMNTEAFF,TGTGCCAGCAGCTTAGGGGCAGTCATGAACACTGAAGCTTTCTTT
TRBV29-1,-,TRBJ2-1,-,CSVEDGSGVGYNEQFF,TGCAGCGTTGAAGATGGGTCGGGAGTAGGCTACAATGAGCAGTTCTTC
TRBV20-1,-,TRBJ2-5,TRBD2,CSAQYGVAGAQETQYF,TGCAGTGCCCAGTACGGGGTAGCGGGAGCTCAGGAGACCCAGTACTTC
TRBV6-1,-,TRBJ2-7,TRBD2,CASSPGTSFDEQYF,TGTGCCAGCAGTCCGGGGACTAGCTTCGACGAGCAGTACTTC
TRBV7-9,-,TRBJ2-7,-,CASSTDNSYEQYF,TGTGCCAGCAGCACCGATAACTCCTACGAGCAGTACTTC
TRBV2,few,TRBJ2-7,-,CASRLGLGPSYEQYF,TGTGCCAGCAGACTCGGACTCGGCCCCTCCTACGAGCAGTACTTC
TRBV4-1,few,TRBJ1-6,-,CASSQDMGLINSPLHF,TGCGCCAGCAGCCAAGATATGGGGCTGATTAATTCACCCCTCCACTTT
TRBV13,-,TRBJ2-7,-,CASSSRFEENTYEQYF,TGTGCCAGCAGCTCTAGGTTTGAAGAGAACACCTACGAGCAGTACTTC
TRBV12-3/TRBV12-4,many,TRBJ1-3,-,CASIAGPGNTIYF,TGTGCCAGCATCGCCGGACCTGGAAACACCATATATTTT
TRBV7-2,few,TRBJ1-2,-,CASSLDGPPWSGYTF,TGTGCCAGCAGCTTAGATGGGCCACCCTGGAGTGGCTACACCTTC
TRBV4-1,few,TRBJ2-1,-,CASSQDGTGALSYNEQFF,TGCGCCAGCAGCCAAGATGGGACGGGGGCACTCTCCTACAATGAGCAGTTCTTC
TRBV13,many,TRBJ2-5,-,CASSVDGQETQYF,TGTGCCAGCAGCGTGGACGGGCAAGAGACCCAGTACTTC
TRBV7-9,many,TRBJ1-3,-,CASSPKRSGSGNTIYF,TGTGCCAGCAGCCCTAAGCGTTCGGGTTCTGGAAACACCATATATTTT
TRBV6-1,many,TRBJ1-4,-,CASSDAPIQEKLFF,TGTGCCAGCAGTGATGCCCCCATCCAGGAAAAACTGTTTTTT
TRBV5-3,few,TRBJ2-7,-,CASSLEGRLDLFNSYEQYF,TGTGCCAGCAGCTTGGAGGGCAGATTAGACCTCTTCAACTCCTACGAGCAGTACTTC
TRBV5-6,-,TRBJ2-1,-,CASSPALRGASSYNEQFF,TGTGCCAGCAGCCCGGCGCTTAGGGGAGCGAGCTCCTACAATGAGCAGTTCTTC
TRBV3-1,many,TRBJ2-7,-,CASSPGVPYEQYF,TGTGCCAGCAGCCCCGGGGTACCTTACGAGCAGTACTTC
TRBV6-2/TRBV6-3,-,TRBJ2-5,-,CASSYGISAAGETQYF,TGTGCCAGCAGTTATGGAATTAGCGCGGCCGGCGAGACCCAGTACTTC
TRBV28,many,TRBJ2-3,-,CASSDGQGTDTQYF,TGTGCCAGCAGTGACGGCCAGGGCACAGATACGCAGTATTTT
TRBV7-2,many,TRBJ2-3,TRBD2,CASSLRTSGSDTQYF,TGTGCCAGCAGCTTAAGGACTAGCGGGAGTGATACGCAGTATTTT
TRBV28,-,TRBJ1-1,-,CASTPRLISANTEAFF,TGTGCCAGCACCCCTAGGCTTATCAGCGCGAACACTGAAGCTTTCTTT
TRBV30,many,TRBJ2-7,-,CAWGRNQQYF,TGTGCCTGGGGCCGGAATCAGCAGTACTTC
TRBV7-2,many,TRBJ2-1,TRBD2,CASSLHPPGTSLHEQFF,TGTGCCAGCAGCTTACACCCCCCCGGGACTAGTCTCCATGAGCAGTTCTTC
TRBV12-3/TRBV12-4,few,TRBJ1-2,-,CASSIHRDGYTF,TGTGCCAGCAGTATCCACAGGGATGGCTACACCTTC
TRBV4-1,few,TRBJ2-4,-,CASSQEVSSLAKNIQYF,TGCGCCAGCAGCCAAGAAGTCAGTTCATTAGCCAAAAACATTCAGTACTTC
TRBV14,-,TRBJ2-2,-,CASSYIQGTGELFF,TGTGCCAGCAGCTATATCCAGGGGACCGGGGAGCTGTTTTTT
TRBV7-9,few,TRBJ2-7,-,CASSSRRGHSYEQYF,TGTGCCAGCAGCTCCCGGCGGGGCCATTCCTACGAGCAGTACTTC
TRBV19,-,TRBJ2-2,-,CASSTLWGTPGELFF,TGTGCCAGTAGTACCCTCTGGGGAACACCCGGGGAGCTGTTTTTT
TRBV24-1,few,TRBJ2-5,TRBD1,CATSDFGQAGGETQYF,TGTGCCACCAGTGATTTCGGACAGGCAGGGGGAGAGACCCAGTACTTC
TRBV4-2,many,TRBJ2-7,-,CASSQVQGTYEQYF,TGTGCCAGCAGCCAAGTCCAGGGTACCTACGAGCAGTACTTC
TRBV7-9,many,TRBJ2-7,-,CASSPVQLNSYEQYF,TGTGCCAGCAGCCCGGTCCAGTTGAACTCCTACGAGCAGTACTTC
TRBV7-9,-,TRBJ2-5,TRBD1,CASSPTGGQGETQYF,TGTGCCAGCAGCCCAACAGGGGGCCAAGGAGAGACCCAGTACTTC
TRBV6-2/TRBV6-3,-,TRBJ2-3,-,CASSRGYSRTDTQYF,TGTGCCAGCAGTCGGGGGTATTCCCGCACAGATACGCAGTATTTT
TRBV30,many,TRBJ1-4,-,CAWSVTGVKLFF,TGTGCCTGGAGTGTAACGGGGGTAAAACTGTTTTTT
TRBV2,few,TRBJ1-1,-,CASSDSLTEAFF,TGTGCCAGCAGCGACAGTCTCACTGAAGCTTTCTTT
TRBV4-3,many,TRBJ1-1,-,CASSQDLRTLLEAFF,TGCGCCAGCAGCCAAGATCTCCGGACCCTCCTTGAAGCTTTCTTT
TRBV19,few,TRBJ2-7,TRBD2,CATRLMTSGMVYEQYF,TGTGCCACTCGCCTTATGACTAGCGGGATGGTCTACGAGCAGTACTTC
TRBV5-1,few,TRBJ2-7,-,CASSLRQQNEQYF,TGCGCCAGCAGCTTGAGGCAGCAGAACGAGCAGTACTTC
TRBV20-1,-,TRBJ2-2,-,CSASHGCAGELFF,TGCAGTGCTAGTCACGGGTGTGCCGGGGAGCTGTTTTTT
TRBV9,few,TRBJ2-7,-,CASSVDGAAEQYF,TGTGCCAGCAGCGTAGATGGGGCTGCCGAGCAGTACTTC
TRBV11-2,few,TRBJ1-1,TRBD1,CASSLGTGSTEAFF,TGTGCCAGCAGCTTAGGGACAGGGTCCACTGAAGCTTTCTTT
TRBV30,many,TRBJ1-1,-,CAWSVPADLNTEAFF,TGTGCCTGGAGTGTACCAGCGGATCTGAACACTGAAGCTTTCTTT
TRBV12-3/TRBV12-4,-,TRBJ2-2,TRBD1,CASSQGTGRLFF,TGTGCCAGCAGTCAAGGGACAGGGAGGCTGTTTTTT
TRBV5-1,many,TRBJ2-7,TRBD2,CASREGSSYEQYF,TGTGCCAGCAGGGAGGGAAGCTCCTACGAGCAGTACTTC